These 15 T cell receptor beta chains originate from one sample sequenced in a study of response to subunit inactivated influenza vaccine. TCRdb re-derived calls from the RT-PCR reads in MiXCR, one entry per CDR3 protein. This table holds roughly 650,000 distinct CDR3 sequences, 14% found once. Here the sequenced sample was PBMCs from blood, taken around 14 days before vaccination. The receptors were gathered from a man over 45 who received an inactivated influenza vaccine.

This clonotype came up a few times. Since a much larger clone is just one base distant, this may be a read error. The chain links TRBV7-9 to TRBJ2-3; D gene ambiguous. The ends were cut back, 0 bases at V and 4 bases at J, with 8 bases in the middle. Germline lookup yields CDR1 SEHNR and CDR2 FQNEAQ (reference sequence). This CDR3 has 14 amino acids. CDR3 protein: CASSLAASSDTQYF. The CDR3 region has the DNA TGTGCCAGCAGCTTAGCGGCTAGTTCAGATACGCAGTATTTT. The full variable domain, completed using reference TRBV7-9 and TRBJ2-3, is DTGVSQNPRHKITKRGQNVTFRCDPISEHNRLYWYRQTLGQGPEFLTYFQNEAQLEKSRLLSDRFSAERPKGSFSTLEIQRTEQGDSAMYLCASSLAASSDTQYFGPGTRLTVL.

This clonotype was observed many times. The CDR3 DNA follows: TGTGCCAGCAGTTTATCGGCCCAAGCCGGGGAGCTGTTTTTT. Translating it yields CASSLSAQAGELFF. The rearrangement uses TRBV12-3 or TRBV12-4 and TRBJ2-2; D ambiguous. V was shortened by 2 bases and J by 6 bases, with 10 bases between the two germline ends. The CDR3 contains 14 residues.

This clonotype has just a few counts. This sequence joins TRBV30 and TRBJ2-3; D might be TRBD2 (5 bases). The CDR3 spans 15 residues. The germline V gene has CDR1 GTSNPN and CDR2 SVGIG (reference sequence). Trimming left V 0 bases short and J 3 bases short, with 13 bases between. The CDR3 here is CAWSVRVAYTDTQYF. CDR3 coding DNA: TGTGCCTGGAGTGTGAGGGTTGCTTATACAGATACGCAGTATTTT.

V usage is TRBV6-1 and J usage is TRBJ1-2, with 9 bases fitting TRBD1. V lost 7 bases to trimming and J lost 2 bases; unmatched junction nucleotides: 5. Germline values: CDR1 MNHNS, CDR2 SASEGT. The CDR3 covers 14 residues. CDR3 bases: TGTGCCAGCAACCAACAGGGGGCGAACTATGGCTACACCTTC. This encodes CASNQQGANYGYTF.

The chain joins TRBV14 to TRBJ2-5, with D perhaps TRBD2 (6 bases). CDR1 SGHDN and CDR2 FVKESK come from the germline V gene. With 6 bases removed from V and 2 bases from J, the gap between germline ends came to 10 bases. The CDR3 extends over 13 amino acids. The CDR3 DNA follows: TGTGCCAGCAGACTGGGGGGACAAGAGACCCAGTACTTC. Its protein is CASRLGGQETQYF. The full variable domain, rest sourced from reference TRBV14 and TRBJ2-5, is EAGVTQFPSHSVIEKGQTVTLRCDPISGHDNLYWYRRVMGKEIKFLLHFVKESKQDESGMPNNRFLAERTGGTYSTLKVQPAELEDSGVYFCASRLGGQETQYFGPGTRLLVL.

The rearrangement joins TRBV28 to TRBJ1-1; maybe TRBD1 (5 bases). V lost 7 bases to trimming and J lost 1 base, with 16 bases between them. This CDR3 is built from 15 residues. The germline CDR1 and CDR2 sequences are MDHEN and SYDVKM. The CDR3 DNA is TGTGCCAGCACTCCGCGTCCGGGACGGAACACTGAAGCTTTCTTT. Amino acids: CASTPRPGRNTEAFF.

This chain joins TRBV19 and TRBJ2-1, with TRBD1 as a possible D gene (5 bases). CDR3 length equals 15 residues. V lost 5 bases to trimming and J lost 4 bases, with 15 bases between them. Germline V CDR1 and CDR2: LNHDA, SQIVND (reference sequence). Written as DNA, the CDR3 is TGTGCCAGTAGTCTACTGCGACAGCGATACAATGAGCAGTTCTTC. This sequence encodes CASSLLRQRYNEQFF.

The table lists this clonotype with a few counts. The rearrangement uses TRBV20-1 and TRBJ1-5, with no clear D. Germline CDR1 is DFQATT and CDR2 is SNEGSKA (reference sequence). The length of the CDR3 is 14 residues. Trimming left V 1 base short and J 0 bases short, with 7 bases between. CDR3 loop: CSARGVSSNQPQHF. The CDR3 bases are TGCAGTGCTAGAGGTGTTAGTAGCAATCAGCCCCAGCATTTT.

This clonotype was observed a handful of times. The V gene is TRBV7-2, the J gene TRBJ1-1, with D possibly TRBD1 on 6 matching bases. CDR1 is SGHTA and CDR2 is FQGNSA in the germline V gene. The V end was cut by 2 bases, the J end by 1 base, with 11 bases between. This CDR3 is built from 15 residues. The CDR3 DNA reads as TGTGCCAGCAGCTTATTTGGGGGCAGGAACACTGAAGCTTTCTTT. Its protein is CASSLFGGRNTEAFF. Looking up the rest from reference TRBV7-2 and TRBJ1-1 gives the full variable domain: GAGVSQSPSNKVTEKGKDVELRCDPISGHTALYWYRQSLGQGLEFLIYFQGNSAPDKSGLPSDRFSAERTGGSVSTLTIQRTQQEDSAVYLCASSLFGGRNTEAFFGQGTRLTVV.

This clonotype occurred a few times. Here the CDR3 omits its conserved ending phenylalanine or tryptophan, so a read error is the likely source. The V gene is TRBV7-9, the J gene TRBJ1-1; D call uncertain. Germline V gives CDR1 SEHNR, CDR2 FQNEAQ (reference sequence). The CDR3 sequence is 17 residues long. Trimming removed 5 bases from V and 4 bases from J, with 23 bases in between. This CDR3 is CASSPRVDLGSGTEAFL. The CDR3, as DNA: TGTGCCAGCAGCCCACGGGTCGATCTGGGATCGGGCACTGAAGCTTTCCTT.

In this sample, this clonotype turned up a few times. The rearrangement uses TRBV7-2 and TRBJ2-1, with D hard to call. Deletions cut 5 bases from V and 8 bases from J, with 10 bases between. Per germline, CDR1 SGHTA and CDR2 FQGNSA. The CDR3 length is 12 residues. CDR3 amino acids: CASSPPFDEQFF. CDR3 coding DNA: TGTGCCAGCAGCCCACCGTTCGATGAGCAGTTCTTC. The full variable domain, completed using reference TRBV7-2 and TRBJ2-1, is GAGVSQSPSNKVTEKGKDVELRCDPISGHTALYWYRQSLGQGLEFLIYFQGNSAPDKSGLPSDRFSAERTGGSVSTLTIQRTQQEDSAVYLCASSPPFDEQFFGPGTRLTVL.

This rearrangement joins TRBV19 to TRBJ2-7, with D perhaps TRBD2 (6 bases). V gave up 4 bases and J gave up 5 bases, with 18 bases separating them. Germline V gives CDR1 LNHDA, CDR2 SQIVND (reference sequence). This CDR3 spans 15 amino acids. CDR3 sequence: CASSNSDLRGNEQYF. CDR3 coding DNA: TGTGCCAGTAGTAACTCGGACCTCCGGGGGAACGAGCAGTACTTC. The full variable domain, its missing parts supplied by reference TRBV19 and TRBJ2-7, is DGGITQSPKYLFRKEGQNVTLSCEQNLNHDAMYWYRQDPGQGLRLIYYSQIVNDFQKGDIAEGYSVSREKKESFPLTVTSAQKNPTAFYLCASSNSDLRGNEQYFGPGTRLTVT.

Remarks on this clonotype: Mismatch with germline at one junction end may stem from a read error. The chain recombines TRBV7-7 with TRBJ2-1; D is undetermined. This CDR3 is built from 14 residues. The germline V gene encodes CDR1 SSHAT and CDR2 FNYEAQ (reference sequence). The CDR3 DNA reads as TGTGCTAGCAGCTTAGACCCCACCGCGGATGAGCAGTTCTTC. Its translation: CASSLDPTADEQFF.

The chain carries TRBV6-6 and TRBJ2-1; 11 bases line up with TRBD1. J was trimmed by 4 bases and V by 8 bases; bases with no gene match: 7. The germline V gene encodes CDR1 MNHNY and CDR2 SVGAGI (reference sequence). The CDR3 is made up of 15 amino acids. The CDR3 nucleotides are TGTGCCAGCTCTGGGACAGGGGGTTTGTACAATGAGCAGTTCTTC. Amino acid sequence: CASSGTGGLYNEQFF.

This clonotype was counted a few times. This rearrangement joins TRBV2 to TRBJ1-6, with no clear D. The V end lost 4 bases, the J end lost 7 bases, and 17 bases lay between the germline ends. Germline CDR1 is SNHLY and CDR2 is FYNNEI. This CDR3 contains 16 residues. CDR3 bases: TGTGCCAGCAGTGGTGAGCAGAATCGCATCAATTCACCCCTCCACTTT. As protein: CASSGEQNRINSPLHF.